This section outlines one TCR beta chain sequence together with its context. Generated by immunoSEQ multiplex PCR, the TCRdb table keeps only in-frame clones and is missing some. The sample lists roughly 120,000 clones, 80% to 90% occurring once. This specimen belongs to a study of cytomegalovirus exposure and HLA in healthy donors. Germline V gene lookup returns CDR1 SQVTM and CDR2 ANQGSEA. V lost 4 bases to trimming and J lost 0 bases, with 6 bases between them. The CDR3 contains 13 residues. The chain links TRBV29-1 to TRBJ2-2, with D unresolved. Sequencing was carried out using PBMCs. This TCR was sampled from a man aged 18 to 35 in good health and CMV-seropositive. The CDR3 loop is CSVGHTNTGELFF. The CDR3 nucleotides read TGCAGCGTTGGGCACACGAACACCGGGGAGCTGTTTTTT.